The 30 T cell receptor beta chains below come from one sample, sequenced in a study of cytomegalovirus exposure and HLA in healthy donors. Produced via immunoSEQ multiplex PCR; TCRdb's table is partial and in-frame only. This sample has about 140,000 clones, with around four fifths found just once. Sequencing was carried out using PBMCs. These receptors were obtained from a woman in her twenties or thirties in good health and CMV-seronegative.

The V and J genes are TRBV7-9 and TRBJ2-2; D remains unclear. Germline V gene sequence: CDR1 SEHNR, CDR2 FQNEAQ (reference sequence). The CDR3 is 14 residues long. V shed 5 bases and J shed 1 base, with 8 bases lying between them. The CDR3 loop reads CASSRSGNTGELFF. CDR3 bases: TGTGCCAGCAGCCGGTCAGGGAACACCGGGGAGCTGTTTTTT.

This clone has just a few counts. The chain joins TRBV7-9 to TRBJ1-4; D is possibly TRBD1 (6 bases). Trimming stripped 1 base from V and 7 bases from J, with 16 bases between. CDR1 is SEHNR, CDR2 FQNEAQ, per germline (reference sequence). This CDR3 region has 16 residues. The CDR3 sequence is CASSLGGTHTGEKLFF. Here the CDR3 DNA reads TGTGCCAGCAGCTTAGGTGGGACACATACCGGTGAAAAACTGTTTTTT.

The chain links TRBV7-3 to TRBJ1-2, with D perhaps matching TRBD1 (6 bases). Germline V gene lookup returns CDR1 SGHTA and CDR2 FQGTGA. The CDR3 loop spans 15 amino acids. Trimming shortened V by 0 bases and J by 8 bases, and 16 bases separated the two germline ends. The CDR3 nucleotides read TGTGCCAGCAGCTTAACCCCGACAGGTGCTCCCGGCTACACCTTC. It specifies CASSLTPTGAPGYTF. Full variable domain (rest looked up from reference TRBV7-3 and TRBJ1-2): GAGVSQTPSNKVTEKGKYVELRCDPISGHTALYWYRQSLGQGPEFLIYFQGTGAADDSGLPNDRFFAVRPEGSVSTLKIQRTERGDSAVYLCASSLTPTGAPGYTFGSGTRLTVV.

This chain connects TRBV7-9 to TRBJ1-1, with 7 bases that match TRBD1. This CDR3 has 16 residues. Germline V lookup: CDR1 SEHNR, CDR2 FQNEAQ (reference sequence). The ends lost 8 bases at V and 5 bases at J; junction bases unmatched: 17. DNA of the CDR3: TGTGCCAGCGCGCATAACCAGGGGGGCGCCGGGACTGAAGCTTTCTTT. This sequence encodes CASAHNQGGAGTEAFF.

The chain recombines TRBV19 with TRBJ2-7; 8 bases are shared with TRBD1. This CDR3 spans 16 amino acids. Germline V gene sequence: CDR1 LNHDA, CDR2 SQIVND (reference sequence). V was pared by 2 bases and J by 1 base, with 7 bases of the junction left unmatched. CDR3 protein: CASSISGQVKSYEQYF. The CDR3 nucleotides are TGTGCCAGTAGTATATCGGGACAGGTCAAATCCTACGAGCAGTACTTC. The entire variable domain, with the rest obtained from reference TRBV19 and TRBJ2-7, is as follows: DGGITQSPKYLFRKEGQNVTLSCEQNLNHDAMYWYRQDPGQGLRLIYYSQIVNDFQKGDIAEGYSVSREKKESFPLTVTSAQKNPTAFYLCASSISGQVKSYEQYFGPGTRLTVT.

The rearrangement links TRBV2 to TRBJ2-2, with 15 bases fitting TRBD2. Germline CDR1 and CDR2: SNHLY and FYNNEI. The V segment lost 4 bases and the J segment 2 bases; nucleotides outside the gene matches: 5. There are 18 residues in the CDR3. For the CDR3, the DNA is TGTGCCAGCAGTGGGGGACTAGCGGGGGGTATCAACACCGGGGAGCTGTTTTTT. The encoded protein is CASSGGLAGGINTGELFF.

The chain employs TRBV6-5 and TRBJ2-7, with a possible D match to TRBD1 (6 bases). Looked up from germline, CDR1 is MNHEY and CDR2 is SVGAGI. Trimming removed 3 bases at V and 3 bases at J, with 12 bases between. The CDR3 is made up of 14 amino acids. The CDR3 DNA is TGTGCCAGCAGTTATAACAGGGTCGTCTACGAGCAGTACTTC. This gives the protein CASSYNRVVYEQYF.

This chain joins TRBV30 and TRBJ2-7; TRBD1 might be the D (6 bases). V lost 4 bases and J 3 bases, leaving 10 bases between the germline ends. This CDR3 comprises 12 residues. From germline, CDR1 is GTSNPN and CDR2 SVGIG (reference sequence). The CDR3 loop is CAWNRVSYEQYF. The CDR3 coding sequence is TGTGCCTGGAACAGGGTTAGCTACGAGCAGTACTTC.

The V and J genes are TRBV27 and TRBJ2-7; D not resolved. Trimming cost V 7 bases and J 2 bases, with 18 bases left between them. Germline V gives CDR1 MNHEY, CDR2 SMNVEV (reference sequence). This CDR3 is 15 amino acids long. The CDR3 loop reads CASKKLAVHAYEQYF. DNA for the CDR3: TGTGCCAGCAAAAAATTAGCAGTTCACGCCTACGAGCAGTACTTC.

The gene calls are TRBV11-2 and TRBJ2-1; D perhaps matches TRBD2 (5 bases). The CDR3 extends over 16 amino acids. Germline values: CDR1 SGHAT, CDR2 FQNNGV. V lost 0 bases to trimming and J lost 6 bases, with 15 bases between them. The CDR3: CASSLEAVTRPNEQFF. CDR3 sequence (DNA): TGTGCCAGCAGCTTAGAAGCGGTCACTCGACCCAATGAGCAGTTCTTC. The full variable domain, rest sourced from reference TRBV11-2 and TRBJ2-1, is EAGVAQSPRYKIIEKRQSVAFWCNPISGHATLYWYQQILGQGPKLLIQFQNNGVVDDSQLPKDRFSAERLKGVDSTLKIQPAKLEDSAVYLCASSLEAVTRPNEQFFGPGTRLTVL.

J is TRBJ2-1 and V is TRBV19, with 11 bases aligning to TRBD2. V shed 5 bases and J 4 bases; nucleotides not matched to a gene: 4. This CDR3 is 15 amino acids long. CDR1 and CDR2 (germline): LNHDA, SQIVND (reference sequence). The CDR3 is CASSVIAGGYNEQFF. CDR3 in DNA: TGTGCCAGTAGTGTGATAGCGGGGGGGTACAATGAGCAGTTCTTC.

In nucleotides, the CDR3 is TGCGCCAGCAGCCAAGCGGGCAGGGGCTTTTACAATGAGCAGTTCTTC. Translation gives CASSQAGRGFYNEQFF. This chain connects TRBV4-1 to TRBJ2-1, with a weak D call TRBD1 (6 bases). This CDR3 region has 16 residues. Germline CDR1 MGHRA, CDR2 YSYEKL. The V end was cut by 1 base, the J end by 4 bases, with 14 bases between.

The chain has TRBV27 and TRBJ2-5; 9 nucleotides agree with TRBD1. Germline CDR1 MNHEY, CDR2 SMNVEV (reference sequence). J was trimmed by 7 bases and V by 6 bases; bases with no gene match: 6. The CDR3 is 13 residues long. The CDR3 DNA reads TGTGCCAGCAGGCCGACAGGGGGGAGGACCCAGTACTTC. This codes for CASRPTGGRTQYF.

This rearrangement joins TRBV6-5 to TRBJ1-3; D unresolved. Germline V gene data show CDR1 as MNHEY and CDR2 as SVGAGI. Trimming cost V 8 bases and J 4 bases, with 12 bases left between them. This CDR3 region has 13 residues. CDR3 sequence (DNA): TGTGCCAGCGGAGAGATAGTAGGAAACACCATATATTTT. Protein: CASGEIVGNTIYF.

This clone has a single count. The CDR3: CASSLFQDSYEQYF. The CDR3 nucleotides read TGTGCCAGCAGCTTATTTCAGGACTCCTACGAGCAGTACTTC. V usage is TRBV7-2 and J usage is TRBJ2-7, with D unclear. The V end was cut by 2 bases, the J end by 0 bases, with 8 bases between. In germline, CDR1 is SGHTA, CDR2 FQGNSA. This CDR3 is built from 14 residues.

The V gene is TRBV5-1, the J gene TRBJ2-2; D is undetermined. Trimming took 4 bases from V and 0 from J, leaving 10 bases between them. CDR1 and CDR2 (germline): SGHRS, YFSETQ. The CDR3 loop spans 15 amino acids. The CDR3: CASSLWAANTGELFF. The CDR3 nucleotides read TGCGCCAGCAGCCTGTGGGCAGCGAACACCGGGGAGCTGTTTTTT.

V is TRBV27 and J is TRBJ2-1; D may be TRBD2 (5 bases). Trimming pared 2 bases from V and 1 base from J, leaving 6 bases between. CDR1 is MNHEY and CDR2 is SMNVEV in the germline V gene (reference sequence). The CDR3 spans 14 residues. The CDR3 here is CASSLSGSYNEQFF. The DNA of the CDR3 is TGTGCCAGCAGTTTAAGCGGTTCCTACAATGAGCAGTTCTTC.

This chain links TRBV11-2 with TRBJ1-3; D is unresolved. Germline V lookup: CDR1 SGHAT, CDR2 FQNNGV. The CDR3 runs 15 residues. V lost 4 bases and J lost 1, with 11 bases in between. CDR3 bases: TGTGCCAGCAGCTATTCCACAGCTTCTGGAAACACCATATATTTT. Residues: CASSYSTASGNTIYF.

Concerning this clone itself: The same CDR3 is also encoded by other DNA sequences in this sample. The rearrangement links TRBV28 to TRBJ1-2; TRBD1 is a possible D gene (5 bases). CDR1 and CDR2 (germline): MDHEN, SYDVKM. The CDR3 is made up of 13 amino acids. Trimming removed 6 bases from V and 2 bases from J, with 10 bases in between. The CDR3 is CASSRDSNYGYTF. The CDR3, as DNA: TGTGCCAGCAGCCGTGACAGCAACTATGGCTACACCTTC.

V usage is TRBV28 and J usage is TRBJ1-4, with a tentative D call TRBD1 (6 bases). The CDR3 has 18 residues. Germline-derived CDR1 and CDR2 are MDHEN and SYDVKM. Between the trimmed V and J ends, which lost 3 bases and 6 bases, there was a span of 23 bases. The DNA of the CDR3 is TGTGCCAGCAGTTTTGTCTTGGCCGGTTGGGCAGGGGATGAAAAACTGTTTTTT. This sequence encodes CASSFVLAGWAGDEKLFF.

The gene calls are TRBV6-1 and TRBJ1-2; D is undetermined. This CDR3 spans 15 amino acids. The V end lost 0 bases, the J end lost 4 bases, and 12 bases lay between the germline ends. The V gene's germline CDR1 is MNHNS and CDR2 SASEGT. In DNA, the CDR3 is TGTGCCAGCAGTGAAGCCTGGGAGACCCTCTATGGCTACACCTTC. It codes for CASSEAWETLYGYTF.

This clone was observed a single time. The V and J genes are TRBV27 and TRBJ1-1, with TRBD1 matching over 10 bases. The J segment lost 4 bases and the V segment lost 5 bases, leaving 10 bases of the junction unmatched. The CDR3 contains 16 residues. Germline CDR1 MNHEY, CDR2 SMNVEV (reference sequence). The chain's CDR3 is CASSDGRDRGGTEAFF. The CDR3 DNA reads as TGTGCCAGCAGTGACGGCCGGGACAGGGGTGGCACTGAAGCTTTCTTT.

The chain is built from TRBV5-4 and TRBJ1-2, with 7 bases aligning to TRBD1. The CDR3 spans 14 residues. Germline assignment: CDR1 SGHNT and CDR2 YYREEE (reference sequence). V lost 4 bases to trimming and J lost 4 bases; unmatched junction nucleotides: 7. The CDR3 spells CASSVTGLGYGYTF. The CDR3 DNA reads TGTGCCAGCAGCGTGACAGGGCTCGGCTATGGCTACACCTTC.

V and J are TRBV5-1 and TRBJ2-2, with a possible D match to TRBD1 (5 bases). Deletions cut 1 base from V and 3 bases from J, with 7 bases between. The CDR3 extends over 14 amino acids. Per germline, CDR1 SGHRS and CDR2 YFSETQ. DNA for the CDR3: TGCGCCAGCAGCTTGTTACAGGACACCGGGGAGCTGTTTTTT. Protein product: CASSLLQDTGELFF.

This clone was detected a few times. DNA for the CDR3: TGCGCCAGCAGTGAGAGGACAGGGAATCATCAGCCCCAGCATTTT. It is translated as CASSERTGNHQPQHF. This chain links TRBV10-1 with TRBJ1-5; 8 bases agree with TRBD1. Germline V CDR1 and CDR2: WNHNN, SYGVQD (reference sequence). The CDR3 is made up of 15 amino acids. Germline trimming cut 2 bases from V and 5 bases from J; bases unmatched to any gene: 5.

In its sample, this clone was seen once. CDR3: CAGTRAPGNEQFF. For the CDR3, the DNA is TGTGCCGGGACTAGGGCCCCCGGGAATGAGCAGTTCTTC. The chain employs TRBV7-9 and TRBJ2-1; TRBD2 agrees at 8 bases. Germline CDR1 reads SEHNR; CDR2 reads FQNEAQ (reference sequence). V lost 11 bases, J lost 7 bases, and 10 bases stayed unmatched. The CDR3 runs to 13 residues.

The rearrangement joins TRBV7-2 to TRBJ2-7, with D tentatively TRBD1 (6 bases). This CDR3 is built from 14 residues. V was cut by 5 bases and J by 3 bases, with 14 bases left in between. CDR1 is SGHTA, CDR2 FQGNSA, per germline. The CDR3 DNA sequence: TGTGCCAGCAGCCCCCAGGGGACGGACTACGAGCAGTACTTC. Residues: CASSPQGTDYEQYF.

The rearrangement uses TRBV7-2 and TRBJ2-5; weak D call: TRBD1 (6 bases). CDR3 length: 14 residues. CDR1 and CDR2 (germline): SGHTA, FQGNSA. The ends were cut back, 6 bases at V and 0 bases at J, with 11 bases in the middle. In DNA, the CDR3 is TGTGCCAGCAGGCCCAGGGACAACCAAGAGACCCAGTACTTC. Translating it yields CASRPRDNQETQYF.

The J gene is TRBJ1-5, the V gene TRBV30; TRBD1 is a possible D gene (6 bases). CDR3 length equals 13 residues. Germline lookup yields CDR1 GTSNPN and CDR2 SVGIG (reference sequence). Trimming took off 3 bases at V and 7 bases at J, with 13 bases between the two ends. CDR3 sequence: CAWSQGTDQPQHF. The CDR3 DNA reads TGTGCCTGGAGCCAGGGGACGGACCAGCCCCAGCATTTT.

V and J are TRBV5-4 and TRBJ2-2; 8 bases are a match to TRBD2. The CDR3 totals 16 residues. Germline assignment: CDR1 SGHNT and CDR2 YYREEE (reference sequence). The V segment lost 0 bases and the J segment 4 bases; nucleotides outside the gene matches: 5. The CDR3 reads CASSLAGLAGTGELFF. CDR3 coding DNA: TGTGCCAGCAGCTTGGCAGGACTAGCCGGCACCGGGGAGCTGTTTTTT.